This T cell receptor beta chain was obtained from a study of T cell repertoires in cytomegalovirus infection. The V end lost 0 bases, the J end lost 1 base, and 13 bases lay between the germline ends. The V gene's germline CDR1 is LNHDA and CDR2 SQIVND (reference sequence). This CDR3 has 17 amino acids. TCRdb reprocessed the reads via MiXCR and lists one record per CDR3 protein. The sample consists of around 450,000 distinct CDR3 sequences, roughly 30% of them appearing once. This clonotype was recorded a few times. Sequencing used PBMCs. The rearrangement joins TRBV19 to TRBJ1-5; possibly TRBD1 for D (6 bases). The receptor's source is a human donor in good health (CMV status not recorded). Some clones in this sample may be carry-over from other donors' samples. The chain's CDR3 is CASSIDRGMGSNQPQHF. In DNA, the CDR3 is TGTGCCAGTAGTATAGATAGGGGGATGGGGAGCAATCAGCCCCAGCATTTT.